This section outlines one T cell receptor (beta chain) sequence together with its context. Germline V gene lookup returns CDR1 MNHEY and CDR2 SMNVEV (reference sequence). The CDR3 is 14 residues long. The V end lost 3 bases, the J end lost 0 bases, and 7 bases lay between the germline ends. This specimen belongs to a study of T cells in Graves' hyperthyroidism and ophthalmopathy. The TCR beta CDR3 regions underwent amplification using RNA transcripts as the source. First-round RT-PCR targeting the TCR CDR3 was performed with the HTBI primer set. TCRdb re-called the multiplex PCR reads with MiXCR, one entry per CDR3 protein. The sample records over 150,000 distinct CDR3 sequences, 17% being singletons.

The chain couples TRBV27 to TRBJ2-3, with no clear D. The receptor comes from a woman aged 50 to 60 with Graves' hyperthyroidism. Material for sequencing was blood. The CDR3 loop is CASSFGVSTDTQYF. The CDR3 bases are TGTGCCAGCAGTTTTGGGGTTAGCACAGATACGCAGTATTTT.